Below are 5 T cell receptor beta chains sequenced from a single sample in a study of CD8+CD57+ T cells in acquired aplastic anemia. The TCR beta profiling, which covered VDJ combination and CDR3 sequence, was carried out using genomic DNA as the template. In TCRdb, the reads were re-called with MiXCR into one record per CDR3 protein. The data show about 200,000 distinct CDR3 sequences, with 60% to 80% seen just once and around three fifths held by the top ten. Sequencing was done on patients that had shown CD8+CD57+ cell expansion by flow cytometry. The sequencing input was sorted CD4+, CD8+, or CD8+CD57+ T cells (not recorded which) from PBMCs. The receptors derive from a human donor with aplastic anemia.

CDR3 nucleotide sequence: TGTGCCAGTAGCAAAGAAACCTACGTTTTTGAGCAGTTCTTC. Amino acids: CASSKETYVFEQFF. The V call is TRBV19, the J call TRBJ2-1; the D is unclear. The CDR3 has 14 amino acids. V was clipped by 6 bases and J by 9 bases, with 18 bases between them. Germline loops: CDR1 LNHDA, CDR2 SQIVND (reference sequence).

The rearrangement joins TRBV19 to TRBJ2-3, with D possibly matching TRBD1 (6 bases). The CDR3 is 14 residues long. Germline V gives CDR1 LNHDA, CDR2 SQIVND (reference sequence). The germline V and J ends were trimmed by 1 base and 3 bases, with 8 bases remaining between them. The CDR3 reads CASSIGGGTDTQYF. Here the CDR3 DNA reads TGTGCCAGTAGTATAGGAGGGGGTACAGATACGCAGTATTTT. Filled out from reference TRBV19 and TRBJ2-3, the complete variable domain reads DGGITQSPKYLFRKEGQNVTLSCEQNLNHDAMYWYRQDPGQGLRLIYYSQIVNDFQKGDIAEGYSVSREKKESFPLTVTSAQKNPTAFYLCASSIGGGTDTQYFGPGTRLTVL.

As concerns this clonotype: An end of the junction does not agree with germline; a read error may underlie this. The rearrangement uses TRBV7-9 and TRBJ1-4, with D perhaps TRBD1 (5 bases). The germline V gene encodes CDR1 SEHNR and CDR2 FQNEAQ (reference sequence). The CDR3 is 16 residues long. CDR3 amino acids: CASSSDSDSLNEKLFF. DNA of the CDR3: TGCGCCAGCAGCTCCGACTCTGACAGCCTCAATGAAAAACTGTTTTTT.

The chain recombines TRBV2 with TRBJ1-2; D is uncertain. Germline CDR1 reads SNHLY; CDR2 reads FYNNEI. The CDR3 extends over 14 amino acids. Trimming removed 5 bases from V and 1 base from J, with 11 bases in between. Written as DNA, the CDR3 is TGTGCCAGCAGTCGCTCGGGGTATAACTATGGCTACACCTTC. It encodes CASSRSGYNYGYTF.

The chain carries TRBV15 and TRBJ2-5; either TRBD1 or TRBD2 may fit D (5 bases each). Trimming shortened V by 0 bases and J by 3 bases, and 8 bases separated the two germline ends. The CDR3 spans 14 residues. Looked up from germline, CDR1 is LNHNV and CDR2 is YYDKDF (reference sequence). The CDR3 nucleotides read TGTGCCACCAGCAGAGATTTGGGGGAAGAGACCCAGTACTTC. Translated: CATSRDLGEETQYF.